The clone carrying this TCR beta chain has a single count. The sample comes from a study of blood T cell repertoires in COVID-19. Study overall: Sources were T cells, B-cell-depleted T cells, or PBMCs; the material itself was cDNA or gDNA.

This CDR3 is 15 amino acids long. CDR1 and CDR2 (germline): SGDLS, YYNGEE. V trimming: 2 bases; J trimming: 6 bases; junction bases outside the gene matches: 7. Using immunoSEQ multiplex PCR, the repertoire was profiled, and TCRdb retains in-frame clones only, with some absent. The data contain some 320,000 clones, roughly 90% of them singletons. V is TRBV9 and J is TRBJ2-1, with 8 bases that match TRBD2. This receptor was taken from a woman between 45 and 60 years old who had been exposed to COVID-19. What was sequenced was PBMCs or T cells enriched from blood (not recorded which). DNA for the CDR3: TGTGCCAGCAGCGTTTGGAGCGGGGGTGCCAATGAGCAGTTCTTC. It translates to CASSVWSGGANEQFF.